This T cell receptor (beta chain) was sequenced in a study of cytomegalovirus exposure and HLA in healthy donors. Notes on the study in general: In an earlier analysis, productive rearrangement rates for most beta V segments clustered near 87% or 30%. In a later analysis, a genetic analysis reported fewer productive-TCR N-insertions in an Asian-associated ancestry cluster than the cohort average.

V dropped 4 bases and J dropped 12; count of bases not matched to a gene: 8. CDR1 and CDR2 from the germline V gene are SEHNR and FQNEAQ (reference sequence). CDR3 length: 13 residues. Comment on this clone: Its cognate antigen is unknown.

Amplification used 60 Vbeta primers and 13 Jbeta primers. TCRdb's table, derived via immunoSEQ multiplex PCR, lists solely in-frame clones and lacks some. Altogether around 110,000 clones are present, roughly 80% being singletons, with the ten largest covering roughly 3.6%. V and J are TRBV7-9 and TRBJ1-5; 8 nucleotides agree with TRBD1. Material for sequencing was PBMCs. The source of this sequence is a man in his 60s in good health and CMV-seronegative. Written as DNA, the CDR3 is TGTGCCAGCAGCTCTTCGGACAGGGACCACCAGCATTTT. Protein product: CASSSSDRDHQHF.